The source of this TCR beta chain is a study of shared clonotypes between healthy human individuals. Findings and caveats of the study: When naive CD4 clonotypes were compared across a few donors, 4% to 6.5% were shared.

Cells designated naive CD8 were CD45RO-negative and were positively selected for CCR7, with terminally differentiated effector memory CD45RA+ cells excluded. Concerning this clone: What it recognizes is unknown.

This CDR3 is 15 amino acids long. Per the germline V gene, CDR1 is MNHEY and CDR2 is SVGAGI. J gave up 1 base and V 2 bases, and 2 bases lay outside the gene matches. Around 30,000 T cell genomes (about 210 ng DNA) went into each sorted-subset replicate. Using immunoSEQ multiplex PCR, the repertoire was profiled, and TCRdb retains in-frame clones only, with some absent. The table shows hundreds of thousands of clones, with more than 95% occurring only once. The chain couples TRBV6-5 to TRBJ2-7; 10 bases agree with TRBD2. Source material: naive CD8+ T cells sorted from blood. This TCR derives from a young man in good health. The CDR3 sequence is CASSYASGSSYEQYF. The CDR3 bases are TGTGCCAGCAGTTACGCTAGCGGGAGTTCCTACGAGCAGTACTTC.